Presented here are 32 T cell receptor delta chains from one specimen sequenced in a study of γδ T cells in repeated Plasmodium falciparum infection. TCRdb re-called the multiplex PCR reads via CATT. The table includes some 51,000 delta-chain clones, 1.9% detected once. Bulk repertoires came from Vgamma9/Vdelta2+ or Vdelta2-negative gammadelta T cells flow-sorted from PBMC. The specimen was gamma-delta T cells from blood. The receptors here all came from a pool of human donors (malaria-infected and uninfected, not separated).

There are many counts of this clone. This likely stems from a read error, as it lies one base from a far larger clone. Other nucleotide sequences in the sample specify the same CDR3. CDR3 residues: CACDQMGKDKLIF. As DNA, the CDR3 is TGTGCTTGTGACCAGATGGGGAAAGATAAACTCATCTTT. V gene TRDV2 combines with J gene TRDJ1; D possibly corresponds to TRDD3 (5 bases). Germline V gene data show CDR1 as GEAIGNYY and CDR2 as EKD. The CDR3 sequence is 13 residues long.

A few counts support this clone. TCRdb pairs this DNA with a much larger clone's protein that differs at residue 7, likely a read error; the protein shown was translated from the DNA. The chain uses TRDV3 and TRDJ1; 7 bases are shared with TRDD3. TCRdb carries no J gene annotation; the J gene was assigned here by matching the DNA with germline. V dropped 2 bases and J dropped 1; count of bases not matched to a gene: 7. The germline CDR1 and CDR2 sequences are TVYSNPD and GDNSRS (reference sequence). CDR3 size: 14 residues. The CDR3 DNA follows: TGTGCCTTTGGTGGGGGAGCTGGCACCGATAAACTCATCTTT. This encodes CAFGGGAGTDKLIF.

There are a few counts of this clone. The protein TCRdb gives is from a much larger clone and does not agree with this DNA's translation at residue 23, likely a read error; the protein shown here comes from the DNA. The V gene is given as TRDV1, and no J gene call is available; the table's D gene call, TRDD3, was not cross checked with the DNA. The germline V gene has CDR1 TSWWSYY and CDR2 QGS. This CDR3 spans 24 amino acids. This chain's CDR3 is CALGGFNCHIPSCQYLGSADKLTF. The CDR3 coding sequence is TGTGCTCTTGGGGGTTTTAACTGCCATATTCCTTCGTGCCAGTACTTGGGGTCGGCCGATAAACTCACCTTT.

As for this clone: Since a far larger clone is one base different, this is likely a read error. The chain recombines TRDV2 with TRDJ1; TRDD2 aligns across 8 bases. TCRdb carries no J gene annotation; the J gene was assigned here by matching the DNA with germline. With V trimmed by 1 base and J by 4 bases, 25 bases remained unmatched. The CDR3 covers 21 residues. The V gene's germline CDR1 is GEAIGNYY and CDR2 EKD. This CDR3 is CACDTLPTGSGPPLRSDKLIF. DNA for the CDR3: TGTGCCTGTGACACTCTTCCTACTGGCTCTGGGCCCCCACTGAGGAGCGATAAACTCATCTTT.

This clone came up many times. The protein TCRdb gives is from a much larger clone and does not agree with this DNA's translation at residue 12, likely a read error; the protein shown here comes from the DNA. The CDR3 nucleotides are TGTGCCTTTATCCACCCTACGCACTGGGGGATAGCGACGATTTACACCGATAAACTCATCTTT. Protein: CAFIHPTHWGIATIYTDKLIF. The gene calls are TRDV3 and TRDJ1; 11 bases are a match to TRDD3. Losses at the gene ends were 1 base for V and 0 bases for J; bases not matched to a gene: 22. Germline V gene data show CDR1 as TVYSNPD and CDR2 as GDNSRS (reference sequence). This CDR3 spans 21 amino acids. The variable domain in full, completed from reference TRDV3 and TRDJ1, reads CDKVTQSSPDQTVASGSEVVLLCTYDTVYSNPDLFWYRIRPDYSFQFVFYGDNSRSEGADFTQGRFSVKHILTQKAFHLVISPVRTEDSATYYCAFIHPTHWGIATIYTDKLIFGKGTRVTVEP.

Many counts were recorded for this clone. TCRdb pairs this DNA with a much larger clone's protein that differs at residue 3, likely a read error; the protein shown was translated from the DNA. The chain links TRDV3 to TRDJ1; maybe TRDD2 (6 bases). Since TCRdb gives no J gene, matching the DNA to germline was used here to assign it. This CDR3 has 13 residues. Looked up from germline, CDR1 is TVYSNPD and CDR2 is GDNSRS (reference sequence). V lost 5 bases and J 4 bases, leaving 17 bases between the germline ends. The CDR3 coding sequence is TGTGCCCCCACGGCCTTCCGGGGCGATAAACTCATCTTT. This translates into CAPTAFRGDKLIF.

This clone was counted a few times. The TCRdb protein comes from a much larger clone and disagrees with this DNA's translation at residue 15, likely due to a read error; the protein given here is derived from the DNA. The V gene is listed as TRDV1; no J gene was called; the table's D call, TRDD3, has no DNA check behind it. The CDR3 sequence is 17 residues long. The germline V gene has CDR1 TSWWSYY and CDR2 QGS. In nucleotides, the CDR3 is TGTGCTCTTGGGGAACTTCGCTGGGGGATACGTTACGATAAACCCATCTTT. Translated, it gives CALGELRWGIRYDKPIF.

Concerning this clone: TCRdb's protein, taken from a much larger clone, differs from this DNA's translation at residue 17, likely owing to a read error; the protein displayed comes from the DNA. This chain joins TRDV2 and TRDJ3; TRDD3 matches 12 bases. The J gene is not listed in TCRdb, so it was assigned here from a DNA match to germline. The V gene's germline CDR1 is GEAIGNYY and CDR2 EKD. The CDR3 runs 20 residues. The chain's CDR3 is CACDPVLGDTASWDTRRMFF. CDR3 sequence (DNA): TGTGCCTGTGACCCAGTACTGGGGGATACCGCGTCATGGGACACCCGACGGATGTTTTTC.

Points on this clone: The translation of this DNA and the TCRdb protein of a much larger clone differ at residue 13, probably owing to a read error; the protein shown here is translated from the DNA. V usage is TRAV38-2/DV8 and J usage is TRDJ1; D gene unclear. The J gene was missing in TCRdb and was found by matching the end of the DNA to germline. The germline CDR1 and CDR2 sequences are TSESDYY and QEAYKQQN. V lost 1 base and J lost 0, with 34 bases in between. This CDR3 comprises 23 residues. The CDR3 DNA reads as TGTGCTTATAGGAGCCGCCGACCCCAAACCGCCCGGGTATACACCGAGTACACCGATAAACTCATCTTT. Translated: CAYRSRRPQTARVYTEYTDKLIF.

This clone was detected many times. The translation of this DNA and the TCRdb protein of a much larger clone differ at residue 3, probably owing to a read error; the protein shown here is translated from the DNA. The chain uses TRDV2 and TRDJ1; 9 bases are shared with TRDD3. No J segment appears in TCRdb, so it was assigned here by matching the sequence to germline. In germline, CDR1 is GEAIGNYY, CDR2 EKD. The CDR3 runs 21 residues. The chain's CDR3 is CARDTLVPTIVLGDHTDKLIF. Written as DNA, the CDR3 is TGTGCCCGTGACACTCTTGTTCCTACTATCGTACTGGGGGACCACACCGATAAACTCATCTTT.

There are a few counts of this clone. The TCRdb record carries a much larger clone's protein, which differs from this DNA's translation at residue 16; a read error is the likely cause, and the protein listed here is the DNA translation. The V gene is TRDV3, the J gene TRDJ1; D is perhaps TRDD3 (9 bases). The CDR3 has 22 residues. V shed 1 base and J shed 1 base, with 37 bases lying between them. Germline lookup yields CDR1 TVYSNPD and CDR2 GDNSRS (reference sequence). Written as DNA, the CDR3 is TGTGCCTTTAAGGCCTTCCTAGATTTTATTTACTGGGGGACGTCGTGCACCGATAAACTCATCTTT. It translates to CAFKAFLDFIYWGTSCTDKLIF.

Notes on this clone: TCRdb's protein for this DNA is that of a much larger clone and differs from the translation at residue 8, likely a read error; the protein shown is the DNA translation. This sequence joins TRDV1 and TRDJ1; TRDD3 matches 8 bases. In the absence of a J gene in TCRdb, the DNA was matched to germline to assign it here. This CDR3 comprises 22 residues. V shed 3 bases, J shed 2 bases, and the junction held 26 bases outside the gene matches. Germline V gene lookup returns CDR1 TSWWSYY and CDR2 QGS. CDR3 DNA: TGTGCTCTTGGGGATAATTTCTCCCTACTTCGGGATACGGGGGAATTTACCGATAAACTCATCTTT. Residues: CALGDNFSLLRDTGEFTDKLIF.

There are a few counts of this clone. The protein TCRdb lists belongs to a much larger clone and differs from this DNA's translation at residue 7, which points to a read error; the protein shown is made from the DNA. The gene calls are TRDV1 and TRDJ3; 9 nucleotides match TRDD3. CDR1 is TSWWSYY, CDR2 QGS, per germline. The CDR3 loop spans 25 amino acids. The V segment lost 4 bases and the J segment 0 bases; nucleotides outside the gene matches: 25. The CDR3 region is CALGVRWEVGVLGERSSWDTRQMFF. CDR3 bases: TGTGCTCTTGGGGTCCGGTGGGAAGTAGGGGTACTGGGGGAGCGGAGCTCCTGGGACACCCGACAGATGTTTTTC.

This clone has just a few counts. TCRdb attributes to this sequence the protein of a much larger clone, which differs from the DNA translation at residue 22; a read error is likely, and the protein displayed is translated from the DNA. J is TRDJ1 and V is TRDV1; 13 bases match TRDD3. TCRdb does not report a J gene; here it was assigned by matching the DNA to germline references. Germline assignment: CDR1 TSWWSYY and CDR2 QGS. The CDR3 runs to 26 residues. The CDR3 region is CALGAPRLLFYITGGYELSSTEKLIF. The DNA for the CDR3 is TGTGCTCTTGGGGCGCCTCGCCTTCTTTTCTATATTACTGGGGGATACGAGTTAAGTAGCACCGAGAAACTCATCTTT.

Comments on this clone: The protein in TCRdb stems from a much larger clone and differs at residue 18 from this DNA's translation, likely a read error; here the protein is translated from the DNA. V is TRAV38-2/DV8 and J is TRDJ1; D is perhaps TRDD3 (6 bases). Here the J gene was assigned by germline matching of the DNA, as TCRdb has none. The CDR3 covers 22 residues. Germline loops: CDR1 TSESDYY, CDR2 QEAYKQQN. The CDR3 sequence is CAYRSGYVRGGGHLRYTAKLIF. CDR3 DNA sequence: TGTGCTTATAGAAGCGGTTACGTTCGGGGTGGGGGCCACCTACGGTACACCGCTAAACTCATCTTT.

Details on this clone: TCRdb records a much larger clone's protein for this DNA, with a difference at residue 12 that likely arises from a read error; the protein given is the translation of the DNA. The V and J genes are TRDV1 and TRDJ1; D gene unclear. Because TCRdb records no J gene, it was assigned here through a match of the DNA to germline. The CDR3 has 15 amino acids. CDR1 and CDR2 (germline): TSWWSYY, QGS. In DNA form, the CDR3 reads TGTGCTCTTGGAACCCCTTGGGTAAACACCGATAGACTCATCTTT. It specifies CALGTPWVNTDRLIF.

This clone was counted a few times. The protein given by TCRdb reflects a much larger clone and differs at residue 13 from this DNA's translation, likely from a read error; the protein shown is the DNA's translation. This chain joins TRDV2 and TRDJ1, with 8 bases fitting TRDD3. TCRdb is silent on the J gene; assignment here came from matching the DNA to germline. The CDR3 runs 17 residues. CDR1 and CDR2 (germline): GEAIGNYY, EKD. DNA of the CDR3: TGTGCCTGTGACACCGTACTGGGGGCCCCGTACACCGGTAAACTCATCTTT. Translating gives CACDTVLGAPYTGKLIF.

This clone has only a few counts. This likely came from a read error, as a far larger clone is one base away. This sample also contains other DNA sequences that code for the same CDR3. For the V gene the call is TRDV1; the J gene has no call; the table's D gene call, TRDD3, was not cross checked with the DNA. The V gene's germline CDR1 is TSWWSYY and CDR2 QGS. The CDR3 covers 24 residues. CDR3 DNA: TGTGCTCTTGGGGCCCCGAAACTCTTCCTACGCGCTAGGTCTGGGGGATACGGACCCGATAAACTCATCTTC. This translates into CALGAPKLFLRARSGGYGPDKLIF.

This clone was seen repeatedly, ten times or more. The TCRdb protein, from a much larger clone, departs from this DNA's translation at residue 16, likely by read error; the protein shown derives from the DNA. This chain joins TRDV1 and TRDJ1; possible D gene TRDD3, 8 bases. TCRdb supplies no J gene; here it was assigned by aligning the nucleotide sequence to germline. The CDR3 is 23 amino acids. Deletions cut 5 bases from V and 0 bases from J, with 37 bases between. Germline V gene data show CDR1 as TSWWSYY and CDR2 as QGS. CDR3 protein: CALGSTWAAPFLFGGCDTDKLIF. The CDR3 DNA sequence: TGTGCTCTTGGGTCAACTTGGGCGGCTCCCTTCCTGTTTGGGGGATGCGACACCGATAAACTCATCTTT.

This clone was detected many times. The protein given by TCRdb reflects a much larger clone and differs at residue 15 from this DNA's translation, likely from a read error; the protein shown is the DNA's translation. The chain has TRAV38-2/DV8 and TRDJ1, with D tentatively TRDD3 (7 bases). This CDR3 is 20 amino acids long. V lost 7 bases and J lost 3, with 34 bases in between. The germline V gene encodes CDR1 TSESDYY and CDR2 QEAYKQQN. CDR3 DNA: TGTGCTTATTGGCGGATTTCCTATCTGGGGGCCCCGGGCAACGCCGATAAACTCATCTTT. This translates into CAYWRISYLGAPGNADKLIF.

In this sample, this clone turned up many times. A far larger clone is just one base off, so this is likely a read error. This same CDR3 is encoded by further DNA sequences in the sample. The rearrangement links TRAV38-2/DV8 to TRDJ1; TRDD3 matches 12 bases. V was clipped by 1 base and J by 1 base; unmatched bases: 26. This CDR3 has 24 amino acids. Germline assignment: CDR1 TSESDYY and CDR2 QEAYKQQN. In nucleotides, the CDR3 is TGTGCTTATAGGAGCTTTGAATACTTCCAAGCTACGTACTGGGGGATACCGGCCACCGATAAACTCATCTTT. Protein product: CAYRSFEYFQATYWGIPATDKLIF.

This clone was counted a few times. A far bigger clonotype differs at one base, so this is likely a read error. Other DNA sequences of this sample code for an identical CDR3. The V call is TRDV1, the J call TRDJ1; tentatively, D is TRDD3 (5 bases). TCRdb is silent on the J gene; assignment here came from matching the DNA to germline. The V end was cut by 0 bases, the J end by 5 bases, with 40 bases between. Looked up from germline, CDR1 is TSWWSYY and CDR2 is QGS. This CDR3 region has 24 residues. The CDR3 DNA reads as TGTGCTCTTGGGGAACTTCCCACCCTCCCCTCATACCGACGAATACGGCTTCATGGGGATAAACTCATCTTT. This codes for CALGELPTLPSYRRIRLHGDKLIF.

This clone was observed a handful of times. The chain recombines TRDV1 with TRDJ1, with TRDD3 as a possible D gene (6 bases). TCRdb gives no J gene; it was assigned here by matching the DNA to germline. Germline CDR1 TSWWSYY, CDR2 QGS. V lost 0 bases to trimming and J lost 0 bases, with 20 bases between them. The CDR3 has 19 residues. In DNA, the CDR3 is TGTGCTCTTGGGGAACTACTGGCTGGGGTGGCTCGGTACACCGATAAACTCATCTTT. It specifies CALGELLAGVARYTDKLIF.

This clone has more than one count but fewer than ten. Since a far larger clone is one base different, this is likely a read error. Other nucleotide sequences from this sample produce the same CDR3. The chain links TRDV1 to TRDJ1; D is perhaps TRDD2 or TRDD3 (8 bases each). The J gene was not available in TCRdb and was assigned here by matching the DNA to germline segments. Germline CDR1 is TSWWSYY and CDR2 is QGS. The CDR3 has 21 residues. V was pared by 3 bases and J by 0 bases, with 29 bases between. This CDR3 reads CALGDPSYAVLGVIYTDKLIF. DNA for the CDR3: TGTGCTCTTGGGGATCCTTCCTATGCCGTACTGGGGGTTATATACACCGATAAACTCATCTTT.

Turning to this clone: This is likely an artifact of a read error, given a far larger clone one base away. The sample has other DNA sequences that encode this CDR3 too. The chain joins TRDV1 to TRDJ1, with 10 bases that match TRDD3. Germline V gene sequence: CDR1 TSWWSYY, CDR2 QGS. This CDR3 region has 20 residues. The CDR3 nucleotides read TGTGCTCTTGGGGTCCCCTTAGGGGGATACGCACTGCGATACACCGACAAACTCATCTTT. Translating gives CALGVPLGGYALRYTDKLIF.

This clone was detected only a few times. TCRdb has a much larger clone's protein, which differs at residue 8 from the translation of this DNA, likely because of a read error; what is shown is the protein translated from the DNA. The chain joins TRDV2 to TRDJ1; possibly TRDD3 for D (6 bases). Since TCRdb gives no J gene, matching the DNA to germline was used here to assign it. The CDR3 is 15 amino acids. The ends were cut back, 1 base at V and 5 bases at J, with 16 bases in the middle. Germline CDR1 and CDR2: GEAIGNYY and EKD. The CDR3 reads CACDTLGNNRDKLIF. The CDR3 nucleotides are TGTGCCTGTGACACGCTGGGGAATAACCGGGATAAACTCATCTTT.

This clone was recorded at least ten times. A far more abundant clone sits one base away, making this likely a read error. Other DNA variants within this sample encode the same CDR3. The genes are TRAV38-2/DV8 and TRDJ1; TRDD3 might be the D (5 bases). Per the germline V gene, CDR1 is TSESDYY and CDR2 is QEAYKQQN. The CDR3 totals 20 residues. Trimming shortened V by 6 bases and J by 7 bases, and 37 bases separated the two germline ends. CDR3 loop: CAYIGSGSTPGRWWGLKLIF. The CDR3 DNA sequence: TGTGCTTATATAGGTAGCGGGAGTACTCCCGGTCGGTGGTGGGGCCTTAAACTCATCTTT.

A word on this clone: TCRdb records a much larger clone's protein for this DNA, with a difference at residue 15 that likely arises from a read error; the protein given is the translation of the DNA. Here the CDR3 DNA reads TGTGCTCTTGGGGAACTGTTCCTACTCCAATCTACTGGGGGACACGCACCCGATAAACTCATCTTT. Translating gives CALGELFLLQSTGGHAPDKLIF. The genes are TRDV1 and TRDJ1, with 9 bases aligning to TRDD3. Germline matching of the DNA provided the J gene here, since TCRdb leaves it blank. V gave up 0 bases and J gave up 3 bases; unmatched junction bases: 23. Germline loops: CDR1 TSWWSYY, CDR2 QGS. This CDR3 region has 22 residues.

This clone has only a few counts. The protein that TCRdb holds for this DNA derives from a much larger clone and differs from the translated DNA at residue 11, which likely indicates a read error; the protein shown here is translated from the DNA. The V gene is TRDV2, the J gene TRDJ1; 7 positions match TRDD3. TCRdb offers no J gene call, so here the DNA was matched to germline to obtain one. CDR1 is GEAIGNYY, CDR2 EKD, per germline. This CDR3 contains 15 residues. In DNA, the CDR3 is TGTGCCTGTGACATGGTGGGGGAGAGCACCTATAAACTCATCTTT. Amino acids: CACDMVGESTYKLIF.

In this sample, this clone turned up many times. The mismatch at residue 5 between this DNA's translation and the TCRdb protein of a much larger clone likely reflects a read error; the protein shown is translated from the DNA. V is TRDV1 and J is TRDJ1; 9 positions match TRDD3. Trimming cost V 4 bases and J 0 bases; bases outside gene matches: 24. The germline V gene has CDR1 TSWWSYY and CDR2 QGS. This CDR3 spans 22 amino acids. The CDR3 region has the DNA TGTGCTCTTGGGGGAAACCAATTCAAGTACTGGGGGACACCTCTGTACACCGATAAACTCATCTTT. Protein: CALGGNQFKYWGTPLYTDKLIF.

In this sample, this clone turned up a few times. Possible read error: a much larger clone is one base away. Other DNA sequences within the sample encode an identical CDR3. V gene TRDV1 combines with J gene TRDJ1, with 11 bases that match TRDD3. The CDR3 contains 21 residues. CDR1 is TSWWSYY and CDR2 is QGS in the germline V gene. The V and J ends lost 9 bases and 7 bases, in that order; junction bases with no gene match: 31. The CDR3 loop reads CALVPDFPRWGIHGRTSKLIF. As DNA, the CDR3 is TGTGCTCTCGTGCCCGATTTCCCCCGCTGGGGGATACATGGGCGTACGAGTAAACTCATCTTT.

On this clone itself: The amino acid sequence in TCRdb belongs to a much larger clone and departs from this DNA's translation at residue 19, likely a sequencing read error; the sequence shown is translated from the DNA. This chain joins TRAV29/DV5 and TRDJ1; 11 bases are shared with TRDD3. No J gene was available from TCRdb, and it was assigned here by a germline match of the DNA. CDR1 is NSMFDY and CDR2 is ISSIKDK in the germline V gene. The CDR3 runs to 23 residues. CDR3 DNA: TGTGCAGCAATATTCCTACTGGGGGGTTCTGGGGGATACCGATTTTTGTACACCGTTAAACTCATCTTT. It yields the protein CAAIFLLGGSGGYRFLYTVKLIF.